These 26 T cell receptor beta chains came from one sample sequenced in a study of PD-1 blockade in classical Hodgkin lymphoma. Regarding time point: cycle 4 day 1 (C4D1), after more than five weeks of nivolumab. Each of the patients experienced relapse following autologous stem cell transplantation, and their brentuximab vedotin exposure differed. Generated by immunoSEQ multiplex PCR, the TCRdb table keeps only in-frame clones and is missing some. This sample has 20,000 to 25,000 clones; 81% occur once, and the top ten carry about a fifth. The source material was peripheral blood mononuclear cells (PBMCs), sampled before the fourth cycle of nivolumab. The receptors were gathered from a human donor with classical Hodgkin lymphoma.

Only one count was recorded for this clone. The chain carries TRBV14 and TRBJ1-2; possibly TRBD1 for D (6 bases). CDR3 length: 15 residues. CDR1 and CDR2 from the germline V gene are SGHDN and FVKESK. V was pared by 1 base and J by 3 bases, with 12 bases between. The CDR3 loop is CASSQVYEGDYGYTF. CDR3 DNA: TGTGCCAGCAGCCAAGTCTATGAGGGGGACTATGGCTACACCTTC. Complete variable domain (other parts from reference TRBV14 and TRBJ1-2): EAGVTQFPSHSVIEKGQTVTLRCDPISGHDNLYWYRRVMGKEIKFLLHFVKESKQDESGMPNNRFLAERTGGTYSTLKVQPAELEDSGVYFCASSQVYEGDYGYTFGSGTRLTVV.

The V call is TRBV13, the J call TRBJ2-7; 12 nucleotides line up with TRBD2. CDR1 is PRHDT, CDR2 FYEKMQ, per germline (reference sequence). The CDR3 loop spans 17 amino acids. J gave up 2 bases and V 1 base, and 6 bases lay outside the gene matches. CDR3 region: CASSLAPTSGSAYEQYF. CDR3 coding DNA: TGTGCCAGCAGCTTAGCCCCGACTAGCGGGAGCGCCTACGAGCAGTACTTC.

A few counts support this clone. The J gene is TRBJ2-3, the V gene TRBV2, with 13 bases that match TRBD2. This CDR3 is 14 amino acids long. Germline V gives CDR1 SNHLY, CDR2 FYNNEI. The V segment lost 8 bases and the J segment 8 bases; nucleotides outside the gene matches: 7. The CDR3: CASRTSGGAGTQYF. The CDR3 region has the DNA TGTGCCAGCCGTACTAGCGGGGGGGCGGGTACGCAGTATTTT.

This clone was recorded a few times. This chain joins TRBV14 and TRBJ1-1; a weak D match, TRBD1 (6 bases). V lost 5 bases and J lost 1, with 11 bases in between. CDR1 and CDR2 (germline): SGHDN, FVKESK. The CDR3 extends over 14 amino acids. The CDR3 is CASSEGHPNTEAFF. The DNA for the CDR3 is TGTGCCAGCAGCGAGGGACATCCGAACACTGAAGCTTTCTTT.

CDR3 region: CASSGMGLNTGELFF. DNA for the CDR3: TGTGCCAGCAGTGGGATGGGACTGAACACCGGGGAGCTGTTTTTT. The chain couples TRBV2 to TRBJ2-2, with D perhaps TRBD2 (6 bases). Germline CDR1 SNHLY, CDR2 FYNNEI. This CDR3 contains 15 residues. Trimming left V 4 bases short and J 1 base short, with 10 bases between.

In DNA form, the CDR3 reads TGTGCCAGCAAGGGGTACACCGGGGAGCTGTTTTTT. It encodes CASKGYTGELFF. The chain combines TRBV27 with TRBJ2-2; TRBD1 might be the D (5 bases). From germline, CDR1 is MNHEY and CDR2 SMNVEV (reference sequence). V gave up 7 bases and J gave up 3 bases, with 6 bases separating them. The CDR3 is 12 residues long.

V is TRBV13 and J is TRBJ1-2; no reliable D call. The ends were cut back, 4 bases at V and 0 bases at J, with 15 bases in the middle. The CDR3 loop spans 16 amino acids. Germline CDR1 reads PRHDT; CDR2 reads FYEKMQ (reference sequence). The DNA of the CDR3 is TGTGCCAGCAGCTCCCTTATGCAGACTTCTAACTATGGCTACACCTTC. Translation: CASSSLMQTSNYGYTF.

This clone was seen once. The V call is TRBV9, the J call TRBJ2-2, with 13 positions matching TRBD2. V dropped 4 bases and J dropped 1; count of bases not matched to a gene: 4. Per germline, CDR1 SGDLS and CDR2 YYNGEE. The CDR3 runs 17 residues. The CDR3 bases are TGTGCCAGCAGCACACTAGCGGGGGGGCTGAACACCGGGGAGCTGTTTTTT. Protein sequence: CASSTLAGGLNTGELFF. The whole variable domain, remainder taken from reference TRBV9 and TRBJ2-2, is DSGVTQTPKHLITATGQRVTLRCSPRSGDLSVYWYQQSLDQGLQFLIQYYNGEERAKGNILERFSAQQFPDLHSELNLSSLELGDSALYFCASSTLAGGLNTGELFFGEGSRLTVL.

The CDR3 loop reads CASSLIALAIETQYF. The CDR3 bases are TGTGCCAGCAGCTTGATTGCACTAGCGATAGAGACCCAGTACTTC. The genes are TRBV5-6 and TRBJ2-5; TRBD2 agrees at 7 bases. Germline V gene sequence: CDR1 SGHDT, CDR2 YYEEEE. CDR3 size: 15 residues. Germline trimming cut 1 base from V and 4 bases from J; bases unmatched to any gene: 7.

This sequence joins TRBV11-3 and TRBJ2-5; weak D call: TRBD1 (5 bases). Deletions cut 5 bases from V and 4 bases from J, with 14 bases between. The CDR3 loop spans 14 amino acids. Germline CDR1 SGHNT, CDR2 YENEEA. The CDR3 protein is CASSRLGQGETQYF. In DNA form, the CDR3 reads TGTGCCAGCAGCCGGCTAGGGCAGGGAGAGACCCAGTACTTC.

In its sample, this clone was seen a few times. This chain connects TRBV19 to TRBJ2-1, with 8 bases identical to TRBD1. This CDR3 region has 17 residues. Trimming removed 10 bases from V and 6 bases from J; junction bases left unmatched: 20. Germline assignment: CDR1 LNHDA and CDR2 SQIVND (reference sequence). CDR3 sequence: CAILYPETGGSINEQFF. DNA for the CDR3: TGTGCCATACTATATCCCGAAACAGGGGGTTCAATCAATGAGCAGTTCTTC.

The genes are TRBV5-1 and TRBJ2-5; TRBD2 aligns across 8 bases. This CDR3 contains 16 residues. V was clipped by 3 bases and J by 4 bases; unmatched bases: 11. CDR1 and CDR2 (germline): SGHRS, YFSETQ. CDR3 sequence (DNA): TGCGCCAGCAGCTCGGGTCTTAGCGGGAAGCCAGAGACCCAGTACTTC. Protein product: CASSSGLSGKPETQYF.

This clone has a single count. The chain uses TRBV6-5 and TRBJ2-6, with unresolved D. This CDR3 comprises 14 residues. The V gene lost 8 bases and the J gene lost 0 bases, with 8 bases spanning the gap. CDR1 and CDR2 (germline): MNHEY, SVGAGI. The CDR3 reads CASRAPSGANVLTF. The DNA of the CDR3 is TGTGCCAGCCGTGCGCCCTCTGGGGCCAACGTCCTGACTTTC.

This clone occurred a few times. This CDR3 is CASSLGLDGEQFF. The CDR3 DNA reads as TGTGCCAGCAGCTTAGGACTAGATGGTGAGCAGTTCTTC. This chain connects TRBV11-3 to TRBJ2-1, with a possible D match to TRBD2 (6 bases). V was clipped by 1 base and J by 9 bases, with 10 bases between them. The CDR3 loop spans 13 amino acids. Germline CDR1 is SGHNT and CDR2 is YENEEA.

The V and J genes are TRBV11-3 and TRBJ2-1; 9 bases are shared with TRBD2. With 0 bases clipped from V and 0 bases from J, the junction kept 3 bases outside the gene matches. The CDR3 extends over 17 amino acids. Germline V lookup: CDR1 SGHNT, CDR2 YENEEA. Here the CDR3 reads CASSLDSSGSSYNEQFF. The CDR3 DNA sequence: TGTGCCAGCAGCTTAGACAGTAGCGGGAGCTCCTACAATGAGCAGTTCTTC.

This clone showed up just a few times. The chain employs TRBV6-1 and TRBJ2-2; TRBD2 agrees at 9 bases. CDR1 is MNHNS and CDR2 is SASEGT in the germline V gene. V was pared by 2 bases and J by 4 bases, with 5 bases of the junction left unmatched. The CDR3 runs to 16 residues. CDR3 loop: CASSETSGSGTGELFF. In nucleotides, the CDR3 is TGTGCCAGCAGTGAAACTAGCGGGTCGGGCACCGGGGAGCTGTTTTTT.

This chain uses TRBV9 with TRBJ1-2; 7 bases map to TRBD1. Germline V gene lookup returns CDR1 SGDLS and CDR2 YYNGEE. There are 15 residues in the CDR3. V shed 3 bases, J shed 6 bases, and the junction held 11 bases outside the gene matches. CDR3 nucleotides: TGTGCCAGCAGCGACCGGACAGGTAGATTGAATGGCTACACCTTC. It encodes CASSDRTGRLNGYTF.

This clone was recorded only once. The chain couples TRBV9 to TRBJ2-3; 12 positions match TRBD2. Per germline, CDR1 SGDLS and CDR2 YYNGEE. The junction had 2 bases not matched to a gene; V was cut back by 0 bases and J by 3 bases. This CDR3 spans 16 amino acids. This chain's CDR3 is CASSVASGGVTDTQYF. DNA for the CDR3: TGTGCCAGCAGCGTAGCTAGCGGGGGGGTAACAGATACGCAGTATTTT.

This chain uses TRBV7-9 with TRBJ1-2; D gene ambiguous. V was cut by 5 bases and J by 3 bases, with 4 bases left in between. Germline V gene data show CDR1 as SEHNR and CDR2 as FQNEAQ (reference sequence). This CDR3 is 11 amino acids long. In nucleotides, the CDR3 is TGTGCCAGCAGCCGCTACTATGGCTACACCTTC. Translation gives CASSRYYGYTF. Filled out from reference TRBV7-9 and TRBJ1-2, the complete variable domain reads DTGVSQNPRHKITKRGQNVTFRCDPISEHNRLYWYRQTLGQGPEFLTYFQNEAQLEKSRLLSDRFSAERPKGSFSTLEIQRTEQGDSAMYLCASSRYYGYTFGSGTRLTVV.

The rearrangement joins TRBV7-6 to TRBJ2-3; D ambiguous. Trimming pared 5 bases from V and 3 bases from J, leaving 9 bases between. Germline assignment: CDR1 SGHVS and CDR2 FNYEAQ. The CDR3 loop spans 13 amino acids. In nucleotides, the CDR3 is TGTGCCAGCAGCCGCGGTCAGACAGATACGCAGTATTTT. Translation gives CASSRGQTDTQYF.

The J gene is TRBJ1-1, the V gene TRBV7-9, with 9 bases lining up with TRBD1. This CDR3 is built from 14 residues. In germline, CDR1 is SEHNR, CDR2 FQNEAQ (reference sequence). V was clipped by 10 bases and J by 4 bases; unmatched bases: 10. This CDR3 reads CATEKTGGGTEAFF. CDR3 nucleotides: TGTGCCACCGAAAAGACAGGGGGTGGCACTGAAGCTTTCTTT. Drawing the rest from reference TRBV7-9 and TRBJ1-1, the complete variable domain is DTGVSQNPRHKITKRGQNVTFRCDPISEHNRLYWYRQTLGQGPEFLTYFQNEAQLEKSRLLSDRFSAERPKGSFSTLEIQRTEQGDSAMYLCATEKTGGGTEAFFGQGTRLTVV.

The chain links TRBV4-2 to TRBJ2-1; the D is unclear. Per the germline V gene, CDR1 is LGHNA and CDR2 is YNFKEQ. CDR3 length: 19 residues. V gave up 0 bases and J gave up 2 bases, with 20 bases separating them. CDR3 nucleotide sequence: TGTGCCAGCAGCCAAGATTGGGTTGGGCGCTCCAGCCCCTACAATGAGCAGTTCTTC. Translating gives CASSQDWVGRSSPYNEQFF.

The chain employs TRBV28 and TRBJ1-5, with TRBD1 matching over 7 bases. V lost 3 bases to trimming and J lost 7 bases; unmatched junction nucleotides: 9. Germline V gives CDR1 MDHEN, CDR2 SYDVKM. The CDR3 extends over 15 amino acids. CDR3 DNA sequence: TGTGCCAGCAGTTTTAGACAGGGACATGGGCAGCCCCAGCATTTT. As protein: CASSFRQGHGQPQHF.

The count of this clone is one. This chain links TRBV5-1 with TRBJ2-4, with TRBD2 matching over 7 bases. With V trimmed by 8 bases and J by 1 base, 12 bases remained unmatched. Germline CDR1 SGHRS, CDR2 YFSETQ. The CDR3 runs 16 residues. The CDR3 sequence is CASCAGLAVAKNIQYF. CDR3 coding DNA: TGCGCCAGTTGCGCAGGGCTAGCGGTCGCCAAAAACATTCAGTACTTC. The full variable domain, completed using reference TRBV5-1 and TRBJ2-4, is KAGVTQTPRYLIKTRGQQVTLSCSPISGHRSVSWYQQTPGQGLQFLFEYFSETQRNKGNFPGRFSGRQFSNSRSEMNVSTLELGDSALYLCASCAGLAVAKNIQYFGAGTRLSVL.

The CDR3 is CASSIRRDSYNEQFF. The CDR3 DNA reads as TGTGCCAGTAGTATCCGGCGGGATTCCTACAATGAGCAGTTCTTC. The genes are TRBV19 and TRBJ2-1, with D perhaps TRBD2 (6 bases). CDR1 is LNHDA, CDR2 SQIVND, per germline (reference sequence). CDR3 length: 15 amino acids. Trimming left V 3 bases short and J 1 base short, with 10 bases between.

This chain connects TRBV7-9 to TRBJ2-1, with 7 positions matching TRBD1. V was pared by 5 bases and J by 15 bases, with 10 bases of the junction left unmatched. The CDR3 runs 12 residues. Germline assignment: CDR1 SEHNR and CDR2 FQNEAQ (reference sequence). In DNA, the CDR3 is TGTGCCAGCAGCCCGGGGACAGCCCGCGGGTTCTTC. It translates to CASSPGTARGFF.